The 26 T cell receptor beta chains presented below share a single source sample, sequenced in a study of blood T cells in healthy people across ages. Together with a sample-barcoded 5' primer, a J-beta primer mix was included in a second PCR lasting 7 to 11 cycles. TCRdb processed the 5' RACE reads anew with MiXCR; each CDR3 protein has one entry. The repertoire consists of 600,000 to 850,000 distinct CDR3 sequences, with more than 20% occurring once and the leading ten covering roughly a tenth. This sample was shared with a second study, whose subject was T cells of mothers and their children.

Specimen: blood. The receptor set was obtained from a boy between 5 and 17 years old in good health.

The rearrangement uses TRBV11-2 and TRBJ2-2, with D perhaps TRBD1 or TRBD2 (5 bases each). The V gene lost 1 base and the J gene lost 5 bases, with 14 bases spanning the gap. Germline lookup yields CDR1 SGHAT and CDR2 FQNNGV. CDR3 size: 16 residues. This chain's CDR3 is CASSLVGGEGTGELFF. Written as DNA, the CDR3 is TGTGCCAGCAGCTTAGTTGGGGGAGAAGGTACCGGGGAGCTGTTTTTT. Drawing the rest from reference TRBV11-2 and TRBJ2-2, the complete variable domain is EAGVAQSPRYKIIEKRQSVAFWCNPISGHATLYWYQQILGQGPKLLIQFQNNGVVDDSQLPKDRFSAERLKGVDSTLKIQPAKLEDSAVYLCASSLVGGEGTGELFFGEGSRLTVL.

V gene TRBV4-2 combines with J gene TRBJ2-1; TRBD1 agrees at 7 bases. V was pared by 2 bases and J by 6 bases, with 4 bases of the junction left unmatched. Germline V lookup: CDR1 LGHNA, CDR2 YNFKEQ. The CDR3 sequence is 14 residues long. CDR3 protein: CASSQKGQVNEQFF. CDR3 in DNA: TGTGCCAGCAGCCAAAAAGGACAGGTCAATGAGCAGTTCTTC.

This chain joins TRBV20-1 and TRBJ2-3; D is uncertain. V shed 0 bases and J shed 2 bases, with 9 bases lying between them. Looked up from germline, CDR1 is DFQATT and CDR2 is SNEGSKA (reference sequence). CDR3 length: 14 residues. The CDR3 coding sequence is TGCAGTGCTAGAGATCCTGGCAACACAGATACGCAGTATTTT. Its protein is CSARDPGNTDTQYF.

This clonotype was counted between two and nine times. V is TRBV18 and J is TRBJ2-4; tentative D call: TRBD1 (6 bases). The length of the CDR3 is 13 residues. Trimming took off 6 bases at V and 6 bases at J, with 12 bases between the two ends. CDR1 is KGHSH and CDR2 is LQKENI in the germline V gene. For the CDR3, the DNA is TGTGCCAGCTCTCGACAGGAAGGAAACATTCAGTACTTC. Its translation: CASSRQEGNIQYF.

The gene calls are TRBV9 and TRBJ2-1; D is ambiguous. This CDR3 is built from 12 residues. Trimming cost V 4 bases and J 6 bases, with 8 bases left between them. The germline gives CDR1 SGDLS, CDR2 YYNGEE. Written as DNA, the CDR3 is TGTGCCAGCAGCAGTAACGCCAATGAGCAGTTCTTC. Protein: CASSSNANEQFF. The full variable domain, completed using reference TRBV9 and TRBJ2-1, is DSGVTQTPKHLITATGQRVTLRCSPRSGDLSVYWYQQSLDQGLQFLIQYYNGEERAKGNILERFSAQQFPDLHSELNLSSLELGDSALYFCASSSNANEQFFGPGTRLTVL.

The chain uses TRBV6-2 or TRBV6-3 and TRBJ2-7, with D perhaps assigned TRBD1 or TRBD2 (5 bases each). V was pared by 4 bases and J by 3 bases, with 10 bases between. There are 13 residues in the CDR3. Per the germline V gene, CDR1 is MNHEY and CDR2 is SVGEGT. The DNA of the CDR3 is TGTGCCAGCAGTTGGGGGTTCGACTACGAGCAGTACTTC. It translates to CASSWGFDYEQYF.

V usage is TRBV27 and J usage is TRBJ2-1, with a tentative D call TRBD1 (5 bases). The DNA matches TRBJ2-7 better at its end, which makes the J call doubtful. CDR3 length equals 15 residues. The germline V gene encodes CDR1 MNHEY and CDR2 SMNVEV (reference sequence). CDR3 amino acids: CASSFMADSSYEQYF. The CDR3 bases are TGTGCCAGCAGTTTTATGGCAGACAGCTCCTACGAGCAGTACTTC.

This clonotype showed up many times. As DNA, the CDR3 is TGCAGCGTTCGGGGTTCCTCCTACGAGCAGTACTTC. Its protein is CSVRGSSYEQYF. J is TRBJ2-7 and V is TRBV29-1, with a weak D call TRBD2 (5 bases). The CDR3 extends over 12 amino acids. Germline V lookup: CDR1 SQVTM, CDR2 ANQGSEA. V lost 5 bases to trimming and J lost 0 bases, with 8 bases between them.

There are a few counts of this clonotype. The CDR3 region has the DNA TGCGCCAGCAGCCAAGACCCAGGAGGGGGGGAGACCCAGTACTTC. Its protein product is CASSQDPGGGETQYF. The chain uses TRBV4-1 and TRBJ2-5; either TRBD1 or TRBD2 may fit D (6 bases each). The CDR3 is made up of 15 amino acids. In germline, CDR1 is MGHRA, CDR2 YSYEKL. V shed 0 bases and J shed 5 bases, with 13 bases lying between them.

The V and J genes are TRBV4-1 and TRBJ1-2, with TRBD1 matching 8 bases. The CDR3 totals 13 residues. With 3 bases clipped from V and 8 bases from J, the junction kept 5 bases outside the gene matches. Germline lookup yields CDR1 MGHRA and CDR2 YSYEKL. Here the CDR3 reads CASSHGQGEGYTF. The CDR3, as DNA: TGCGCCAGCAGCCATGGACAGGGAGAAGGCTACACCTTC.

The CDR3 is CASSPPVLSSGANVLTF. CDR3 in DNA: TGCGCCAGCAGCCCCCCTGTTTTGTCCTCTGGGGCCAACGTCCTGACTTTC. The rearrangement links TRBV5-1 to TRBJ2-6; no definite D call. V lost 4 bases and J 0 bases, leaving 14 bases between the germline ends. The length of the CDR3 is 17 residues. The germline gives CDR1 SGHRS, CDR2 YFSETQ.

The chain joins TRBV20-1 to TRBJ2-7; 8 nucleotides agree with TRBD2. J lost 3 bases, V lost 7 bases, and 8 bases had no gene match. Germline values: CDR1 DFQATT, CDR2 SNEGSKA (reference sequence). The CDR3 extends over 13 amino acids. As DNA, the CDR3 is TGCAGTGTCAAGGGGGGGACTAGCTACGAGCAGTACTTC. This encodes CSVKGGTSYEQYF.

This clonotype appeared a few times. V usage is TRBV15 and J usage is TRBJ2-5; D gene unclear. From germline, CDR1 is LNHNV and CDR2 YYDKDF (reference sequence). V was trimmed by 7 bases and J by 5 bases, leaving 14 bases between them. The CDR3 consists of 13 residues. This CDR3 reads CATNQDPGETQYF. The CDR3 region has the DNA TGTGCCACCAACCAGGACCCTGGGGAGACCCAGTACTTC.

This clonotype was counted a few times. The chain links TRBV20-1 to TRBJ2-7, with D perhaps matching TRBD2 (5 bases). There are 14 residues in the CDR3. V was cut by 0 bases and J by 1 base, with 10 bases left in between. CDR1 DFQATT and CDR2 SNEGSKA come from the germline V gene (reference sequence). The CDR3: CSARDIEGSYEQYF. The CDR3 DNA follows: TGCAGTGCTAGAGATATCGAGGGATCCTACGAGCAGTACTTC.

This clonotype was detected only a few times. This chain links TRBV6-2 or TRBV6-3 with TRBJ1-1; 9 bases are a match to TRBD1. CDR3 size: 14 residues. V trimming: 4 bases; J trimming: 4 bases; junction bases outside the gene matches: 4. The V gene's germline CDR1 is MNHEY and CDR2 SVGEGT. The CDR3 here is CASSWDRDGTEAFF. CDR3 in DNA: TGTGCCAGCAGTTGGGACAGGGATGGCACTGAAGCTTTCTTT.

This clonotype was seen more than once but under ten times. The rearrangement links TRBV20-1 to TRBJ1-2, with TRBD1 identical over 8 bases. This CDR3 spans 13 amino acids. V was pared by 6 bases and J by 5 bases, with 8 bases of the junction left unmatched. Per the germline V gene, CDR1 is DFQATT and CDR2 is SNEGSKA (reference sequence). The CDR3 bases are TGCAGTGCAACGGGACAGGTGAATTATGGCTACACCTTC. Protein: CSATGQVNYGYTF.

This rearrangement joins TRBV7-2 to TRBJ1-5, with 11 nucleotides matching TRBD1. Germline trimming cut 5 bases from V and 4 bases from J; bases unmatched to any gene: 10. This CDR3 is built from 17 residues. The germline CDR1 and CDR2 sequences are SGHTA and FQGNSA. The CDR3 region is CASSNKMGQGENQPQHF. As DNA, the CDR3 is TGTGCCAGCAGCAATAAGATGGGACAGGGGGAAAATCAGCCCCAGCATTTT.

This clonotype was counted a few times. The chain uses TRBV29-1 and TRBJ2-1; 10 nucleotides line up with TRBD2. Looked up from germline, CDR1 is SQVTM and CDR2 is ANQGSEA. CDR3 length: 16 residues. After removal of 6 bases from V and 5 bases from J, the junction contained 13 bases not matched to a gene. This CDR3 reads CSVGLVSGRADNEQFF. DNA of the CDR3: TGCAGCGTCGGACTGGTAAGCGGGAGGGCCGACAATGAGCAGTTCTTC.

This chain links TRBV14 with TRBJ2-7; D uncertain. V lost 1 base to trimming and J lost 4 bases, with 17 bases between them. This CDR3 comprises 16 residues. CDR1 is SGHDN, CDR2 FVKESK, per germline. The CDR3 loop reads CASSQGSVLGFYEQYF. The DNA for the CDR3 is TGTGCCAGCAGCCAAGGTTCGGTCTTGGGATTTTACGAGCAGTACTTC.

This clonotype was counted between two and nine times. This chain uses TRBV6-2 or TRBV6-3 with TRBJ2-5; TRBD2 agrees at 9 bases. The CDR3 is 14 amino acids. With 0 bases clipped from V and 7 bases from J, the junction kept 3 bases outside the gene matches. In germline, CDR1 is MNHEY, CDR2 SVGEGT. The CDR3 DNA reads as TGTGCCAGCAGTTACTCCGCGGGAGGGAGGACCCAGTACTTC. As protein: CASSYSAGGRTQYF.

Points on this clonotype: A junction end diverges from the germline sequence, so it may reflect a read error. The V gene is TRBV7-9, the J gene TRBJ2-7; TRBD2 agrees at 11 bases. CDR1 is SEHNR, CDR2 FQNEAQ, per germline (reference sequence). This CDR3 region has 17 residues. The CDR3 spells CARSLGLAGGLRSEQYF. The CDR3, as DNA: TGTGCCAGAAGCTTAGGGCTAGCGGGAGGCCTCAGGAGCGAGCAGTACTTC.

The J gene is TRBJ2-5, the V gene TRBV4-3; tentative D call: TRBD2 (5 bases). The closer fit of TRBJ2-1 to the DNA end suggests the J call may be wrong. Germline assignment: CDR1 LGHNA and CDR2 YSLEER. The CDR3 covers 17 residues. CDR3 coding DNA: TGCGCCAGCAGCCCGTGGATAGGTAAAGGGAGTGGGGATGAGCAGTTCTTC. Translated: CASSPWIGKGSGDEQFF.

The chain carries TRBV24-1 and TRBJ2-4; D is ambiguous. The germline V and J ends were trimmed by 4 bases and 0 bases, with 6 bases remaining between them. In germline, CDR1 is KGHDR, CDR2 SFDVKD. The CDR3 is 14 residues long. The CDR3 protein is CATSDELAKNIQYF. CDR3 sequence (DNA): TGTGCCACCAGTGACGAGCTAGCCAAAAACATTCAGTACTTC.

The rearrangement links TRBV20-1 to TRBJ2-5; unclear D gene. CDR1 and CDR2 (germline): DFQATT, SNEGSKA (reference sequence). The CDR3 contains 14 residues. The V end was cut by 0 bases, the J end by 2 bases, with 10 bases between. The CDR3 loop reads CSARDDRQQETQYF. The CDR3 bases are TGCAGTGCTAGAGATGACCGGCAACAAGAGACCCAGTACTTC.

The CDR3 region is CASRRGGGNNEQFF. CDR3 in DNA: TGTGCCAGCAGGCGGGGGGGCGGAAACAATGAGCAGTTCTTC. J is TRBJ2-1 and V is TRBV12-3 or TRBV12-4; TRBD2 matches 9 bases. The V and J ends lost 6 bases and 5 bases, in that order; junction bases with no gene match: 5. This CDR3 is 14 amino acids long.

The CDR3, as DNA: TGTGCCAGCAGCCAAGACACTTACAATGAGCAGTTCTTC. This codes for CASSQDTYNEQFF. The chain couples TRBV7-3 to TRBJ2-1; no firm D call. CDR1 is SGHTA and CDR2 is FQGTGA in the germline V gene. The CDR3 runs 13 residues. V was shortened by 5 bases and J by 4 bases, with 9 bases between the two germline ends.